This TCR beta chain was sequenced in a study of T cell responses to AZD1222 COVID-19 vaccine. Study as a whole: Second-dose intervals near 4 or 12 weeks were combined. The study, taken as a whole, reports: As reported, nearly half of all spike-specific TCRs target variant regions that are unmutated.

Germline lookup yields CDR1 MNHEY and CDR2 SVGAGI. Trimming took 7 bases from V and 6 from J; bases not matched to a gene: 8. There are 14 residues in the CDR3. Details on this clone: Its antigen is not identified.

Method: immunoSEQ multiplex PCR; TCRdb's copy keeps in-frame clones and lacks some. The sample includes about 85,000 clones, 89% of them seen just once. This TCR was recovered from an adult in good health. This sequence joins TRBV6-5 and TRBJ2-2; 7 bases are a match to TRBD1. Sequencing used peripheral blood, obtained on day 0 of AZD1222 vaccination. DNA for the CDR3: TGTGCCAGCACCGAACAGGGGTTCGCCGGGGAGCTGTTTTTT. It translates to CASTEQGFAGELFF.